This T cell receptor beta chain was recorded in a study of cytomegalovirus exposure and HLA in healthy donors. General study results and limits: Researchers catalogued approximately 170 TCR beta chains as cytomegalovirus-associated. HLA allele associations emerged for 17,000 or so TCR beta sequences in a later analysis, at 0.05 false discovery rate. Usually a TCR sequence was rare, but some public TCRs were found in many donors.

Germline CDR1 and CDR2: SNHLY and FYNNEI. The J segment lost 3 bases and the V segment lost 3 bases, leaving 3 bases of the junction unmatched. This CDR3 is built from 16 residues. Unrecorded immune exposure was likely among donors, who were nominally healthy when sampled. This clone appeared a few times. The antigen is undetermined. Vbeta (60) and Jbeta (13) primers were used in the PCR. Generated by immunoSEQ multiplex PCR, the TCRdb table keeps only in-frame clones and is missing some. Here the sample spans 60,000 to 95,000 clones, around 84% being singletons. This clonotype was obtained from a man between 65 and 85 years old in good health and CMV-seropositive. Input material: PBMCs. V usage is TRBV2 and J usage is TRBJ2-1, with 12 nucleotides matching TRBD2. The CDR3 sequence is CASSESTSGSYNEQFF. The CDR3 DNA sequence: TGTGCCAGCAGTGAGTCGACTAGCGGGAGCTACAATGAGCAGTTCTTC.